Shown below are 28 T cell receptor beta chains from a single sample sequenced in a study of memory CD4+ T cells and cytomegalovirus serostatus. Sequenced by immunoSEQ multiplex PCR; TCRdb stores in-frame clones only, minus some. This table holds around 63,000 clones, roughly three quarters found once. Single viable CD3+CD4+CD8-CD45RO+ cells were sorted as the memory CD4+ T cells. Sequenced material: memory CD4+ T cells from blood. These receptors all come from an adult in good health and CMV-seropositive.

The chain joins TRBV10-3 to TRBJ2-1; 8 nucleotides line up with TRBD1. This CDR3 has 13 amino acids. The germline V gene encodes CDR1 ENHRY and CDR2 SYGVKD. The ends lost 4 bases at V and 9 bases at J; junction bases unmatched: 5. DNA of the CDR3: TGTGCCATCAGTGGCGGACAGGGAGGTGAGCAGTTCTTC. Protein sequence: CAISGGQGGEQFF.

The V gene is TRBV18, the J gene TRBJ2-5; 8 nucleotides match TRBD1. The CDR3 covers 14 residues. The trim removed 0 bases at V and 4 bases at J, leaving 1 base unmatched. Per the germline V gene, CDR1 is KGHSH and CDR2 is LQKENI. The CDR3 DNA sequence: TGTGCCAGCTCACCACCTGACAGGGGAGAGACCCAGTACTTC. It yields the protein CASSPPDRGETQYF.

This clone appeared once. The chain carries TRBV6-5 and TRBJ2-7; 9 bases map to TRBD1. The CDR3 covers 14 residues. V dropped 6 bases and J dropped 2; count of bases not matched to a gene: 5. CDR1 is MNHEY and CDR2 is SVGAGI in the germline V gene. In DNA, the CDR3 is TGTGCCAGCAGGGTGACAGGGGGGGCCTACGAGCAGTACTTC. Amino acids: CASRVTGGAYEQYF.

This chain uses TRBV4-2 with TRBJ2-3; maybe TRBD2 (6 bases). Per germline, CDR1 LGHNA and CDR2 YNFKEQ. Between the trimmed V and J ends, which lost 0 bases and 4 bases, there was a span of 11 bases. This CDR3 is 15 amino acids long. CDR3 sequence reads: CASSQDAGQADTQYF. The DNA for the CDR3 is TGTGCCAGCAGCCAAGATGCGGGGCAGGCAGATACGCAGTATTTT.

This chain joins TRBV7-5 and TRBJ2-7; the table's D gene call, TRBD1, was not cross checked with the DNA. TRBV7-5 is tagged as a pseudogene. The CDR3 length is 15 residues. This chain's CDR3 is CVRSLFATGLNEQYF. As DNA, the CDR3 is TGTGTCAGAAGCTTATTTGCTACAGGGCTCAACGAGCAGTACTTC.

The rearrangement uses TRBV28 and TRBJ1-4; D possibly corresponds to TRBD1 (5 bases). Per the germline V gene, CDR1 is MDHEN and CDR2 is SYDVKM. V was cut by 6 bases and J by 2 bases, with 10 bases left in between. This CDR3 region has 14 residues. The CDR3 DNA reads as TGTGCCAGCAGCTCCGGGACTACTAATGAAAAACTGTTTTTT. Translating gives CASSSGTTNEKLFF.

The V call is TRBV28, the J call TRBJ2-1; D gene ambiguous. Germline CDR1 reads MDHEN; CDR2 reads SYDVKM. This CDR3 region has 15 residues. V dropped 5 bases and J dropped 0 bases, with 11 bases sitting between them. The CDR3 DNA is TGTGCCAGCAGTGGCCCCCGCAGCTCCTACAATGAGCAGTTCTTC. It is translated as CASSGPRSSYNEQFF.

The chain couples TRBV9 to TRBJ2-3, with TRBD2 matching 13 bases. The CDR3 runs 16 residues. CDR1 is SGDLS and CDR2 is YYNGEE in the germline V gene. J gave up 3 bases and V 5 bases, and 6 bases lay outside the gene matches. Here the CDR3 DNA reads TGTGCCAGCAGTGGACTAGCGGGAGCAGGGACAGATACGCAGTATTTT. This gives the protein CASSGLAGAGTDTQYF.

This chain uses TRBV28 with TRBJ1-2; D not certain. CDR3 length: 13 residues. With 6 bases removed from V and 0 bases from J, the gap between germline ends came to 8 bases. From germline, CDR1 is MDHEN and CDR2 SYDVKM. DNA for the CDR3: TGTGCCAGCAGCCCCCCGACTAACTATGGCTACACCTTC. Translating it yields CASSPPTNYGYTF.

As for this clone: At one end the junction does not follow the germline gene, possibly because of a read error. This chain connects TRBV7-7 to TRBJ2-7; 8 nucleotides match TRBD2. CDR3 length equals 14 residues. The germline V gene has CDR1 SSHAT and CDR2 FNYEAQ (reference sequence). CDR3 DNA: TGTGCTAGCAGCCTGACGGCGGGAGGAAGCGAGCAGTACTTC. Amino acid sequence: CASSLTAGGSEQYF. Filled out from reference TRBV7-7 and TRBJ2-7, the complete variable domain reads GAGVSQSPRYKVTKRGQDVTLRCDPISSHATLYWYQQALGQGPEFLTYFNYEAQPDKSGLPSDRFSAERPEGSISTLTIQRTEQRDSAMYRCASSLTAGGSEQYFGPGTRLTVT.

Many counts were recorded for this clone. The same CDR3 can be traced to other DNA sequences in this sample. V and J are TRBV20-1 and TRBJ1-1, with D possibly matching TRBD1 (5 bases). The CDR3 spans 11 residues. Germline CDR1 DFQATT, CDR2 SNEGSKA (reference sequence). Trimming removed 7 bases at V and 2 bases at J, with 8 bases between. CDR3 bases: TGCAGTGTCGGGGGAAACACTGAAGCTTTCTTT. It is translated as CSVGGNTEAFF.

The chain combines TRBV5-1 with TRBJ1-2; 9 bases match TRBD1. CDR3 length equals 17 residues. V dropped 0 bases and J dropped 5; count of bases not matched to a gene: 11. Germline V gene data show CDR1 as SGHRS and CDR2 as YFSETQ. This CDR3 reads CASSLAGTGKSWYGYTF. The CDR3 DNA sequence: TGCGCCAGCAGCTTGGCCGGGACAGGGAAGTCGTGGTATGGCTACACCTTC. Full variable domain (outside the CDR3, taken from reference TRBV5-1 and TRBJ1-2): KAGVTQTPRYLIKTRGQQVTLSCSPISGHRSVSWYQQTPGQGLQFLFEYFSETQRNKGNFPGRFSGRQFSNSRSEMNVSTLELGDSALYLCASSLAGTGKSWYGYTFGSGTRLTVV.

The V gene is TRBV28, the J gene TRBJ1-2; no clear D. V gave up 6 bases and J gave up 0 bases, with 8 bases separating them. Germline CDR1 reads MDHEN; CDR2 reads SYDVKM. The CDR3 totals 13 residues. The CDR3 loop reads CASSLNPNYGYTF. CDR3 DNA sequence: TGTGCCAGCAGCCTCAACCCTAACTATGGCTACACCTTC.

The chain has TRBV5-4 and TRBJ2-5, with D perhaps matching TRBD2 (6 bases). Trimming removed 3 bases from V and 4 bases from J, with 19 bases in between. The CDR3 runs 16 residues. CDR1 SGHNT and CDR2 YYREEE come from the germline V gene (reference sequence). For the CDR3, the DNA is TGTGCCAGCAGCTCCGGCCTCCACGGGAGAGGAGAGACCCAGTACTTC. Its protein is CASSSGLHGRGETQYF. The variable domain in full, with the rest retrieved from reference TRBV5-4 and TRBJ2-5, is ETGVTQSPTHLIKTRGQQVTLRCSSQSGHNTVSWYQQALGQGPQFIFQYYREEENGRGNFPPRFSGLQFPNYSSELNVNALELDDSALYLCASSSGLHGRGETQYFGPGTRLLVL.

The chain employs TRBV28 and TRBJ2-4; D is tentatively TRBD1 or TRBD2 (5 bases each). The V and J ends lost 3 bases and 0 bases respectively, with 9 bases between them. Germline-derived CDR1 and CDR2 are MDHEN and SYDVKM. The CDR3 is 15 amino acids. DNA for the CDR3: TGTGCCAGCAGTTTGTCGGGGCTAGCCAAAAACATTCAGTACTTC. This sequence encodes CASSLSGLAKNIQYF.

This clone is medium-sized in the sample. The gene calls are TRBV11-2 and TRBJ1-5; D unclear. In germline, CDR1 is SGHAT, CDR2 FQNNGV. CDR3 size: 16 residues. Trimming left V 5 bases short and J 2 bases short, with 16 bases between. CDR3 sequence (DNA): TGTGCCAGCAGCGCCCGGGCCGGCGGGGGCAATCAGCCCCAGCATTTT. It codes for CASSARAGGGNQPQHF.

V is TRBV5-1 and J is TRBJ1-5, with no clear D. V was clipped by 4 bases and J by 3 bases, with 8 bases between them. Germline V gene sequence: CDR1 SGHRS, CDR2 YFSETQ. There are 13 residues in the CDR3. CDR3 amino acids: CASSDNPNQPQHF. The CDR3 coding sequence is TGCGCCAGCAGCGACAACCCCAATCAGCCCCAGCATTTT.

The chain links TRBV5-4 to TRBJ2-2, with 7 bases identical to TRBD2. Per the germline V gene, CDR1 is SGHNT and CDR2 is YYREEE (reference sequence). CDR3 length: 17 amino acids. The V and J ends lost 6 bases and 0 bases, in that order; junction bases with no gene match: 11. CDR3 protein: CASKPWGGRANTGELFF. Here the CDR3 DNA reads TGTGCCAGCAAACCATGGGGCGGGAGAGCGAACACCGGGGAGCTGTTTTTT.

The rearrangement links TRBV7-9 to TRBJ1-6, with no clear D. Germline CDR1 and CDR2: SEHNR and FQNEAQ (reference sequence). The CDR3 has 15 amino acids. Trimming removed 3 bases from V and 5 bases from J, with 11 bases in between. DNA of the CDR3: TGTGCCAGCAGCTTTGGCTCAGTCAATAATTCACCCCTCCACTTT. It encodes CASSFGSVNNSPLHF.

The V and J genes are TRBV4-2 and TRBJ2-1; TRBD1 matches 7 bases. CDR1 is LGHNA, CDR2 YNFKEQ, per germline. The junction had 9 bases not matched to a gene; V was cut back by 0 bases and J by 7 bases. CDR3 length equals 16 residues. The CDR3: CASSQEHRGARNEQFF. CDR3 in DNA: TGTGCCAGCAGCCAAGAGCACAGGGGTGCCCGGAATGAGCAGTTCTTC.

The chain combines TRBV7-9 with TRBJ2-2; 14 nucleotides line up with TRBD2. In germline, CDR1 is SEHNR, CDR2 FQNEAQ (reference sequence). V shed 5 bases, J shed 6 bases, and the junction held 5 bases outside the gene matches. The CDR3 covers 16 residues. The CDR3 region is CASSPGLAGVSGELFF. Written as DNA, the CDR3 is TGTGCCAGCAGCCCGGGACTAGCGGGAGTTTCCGGGGAGCTGTTTTTT.

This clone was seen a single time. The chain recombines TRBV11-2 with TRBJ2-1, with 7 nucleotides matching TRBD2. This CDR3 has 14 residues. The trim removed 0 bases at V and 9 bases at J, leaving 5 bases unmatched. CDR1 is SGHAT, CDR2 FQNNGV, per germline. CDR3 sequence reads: CASSLDPGGSEQFF. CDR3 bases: TGTGCCAGCAGCTTAGATCCCGGGGGGAGTGAGCAGTTCTTC.

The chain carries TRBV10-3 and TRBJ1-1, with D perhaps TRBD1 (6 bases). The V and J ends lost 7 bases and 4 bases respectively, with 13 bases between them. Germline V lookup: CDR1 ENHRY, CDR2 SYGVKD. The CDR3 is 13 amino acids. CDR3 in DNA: TGTGCCATCAAGGGGCAGGGGATCACTGAAGCTTTCTTT. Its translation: CAIKGQGITEAFF.

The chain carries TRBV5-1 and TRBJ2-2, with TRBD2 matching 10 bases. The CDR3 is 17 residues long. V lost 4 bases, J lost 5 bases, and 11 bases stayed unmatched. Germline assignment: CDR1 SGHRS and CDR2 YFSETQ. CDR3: CASSRERGGDGTGELFF. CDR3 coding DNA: TGCGCCAGCAGCCGGGAGCGGGGGGGCGATGGAACCGGGGAGCTGTTTTTT.

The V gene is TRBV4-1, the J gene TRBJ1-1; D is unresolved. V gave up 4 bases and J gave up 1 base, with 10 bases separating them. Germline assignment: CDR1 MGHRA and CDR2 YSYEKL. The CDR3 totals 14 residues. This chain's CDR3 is CASSLTTGNTEAFF. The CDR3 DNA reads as TGCGCCAGCAGCCTAACCACGGGGAACACTGAAGCTTTCTTT.

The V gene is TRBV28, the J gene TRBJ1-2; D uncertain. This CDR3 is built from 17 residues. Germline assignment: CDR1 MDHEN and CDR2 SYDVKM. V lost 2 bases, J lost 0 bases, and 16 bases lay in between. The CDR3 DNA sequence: TGTGCCAGCAGTTTAAATCGGTGGGGAGTGGCTAACTATGGCTACACCTTC. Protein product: CASSLNRWGVANYGYTF.

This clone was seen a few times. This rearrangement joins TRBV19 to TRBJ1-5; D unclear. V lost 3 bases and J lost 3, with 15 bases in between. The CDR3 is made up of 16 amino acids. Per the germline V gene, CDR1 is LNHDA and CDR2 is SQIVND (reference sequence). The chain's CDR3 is CASSILRRDANQPQHF. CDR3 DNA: TGTGCCAGTAGTATCCTTCGGAGAGACGCCAATCAGCCCCAGCATTTT.

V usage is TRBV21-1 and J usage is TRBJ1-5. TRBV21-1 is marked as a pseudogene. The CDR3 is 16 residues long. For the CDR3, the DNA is TGTGCCAGCAGCACGTCCATCGGGAATAGCAATCAGCCCCAGCATTTT. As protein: CASSTSIGNSNQPQHF.